This TCR beta chain emerged from a study of CD8+ T cells in alopecia areata. Turning to the study itself: Tofacitinib dosing lasted 6 to 18 months, which was then followed by 6 months off drug.

Treatment denoted: oral pan-JAK inhibitor, 5-10 mg twice daily. This clone showed up just a few times. cDNA prepared by RNA extraction and subsequent reverse transcription served as the template for sequencing. Sequenced by immunoSEQ multiplex PCR; TCRdb stores in-frame clones only, minus some. Here the sample spans over 85,000 clones, around 70% being singletons. CDR1 and CDR2 (germline): MGHRA, YSYEKL. This CDR3 has 14 residues. Trimming cost V 3 bases and J 8 bases, with 13 bases left between them. The material sequenced was CD8+ T cells sorted from blood, taken at approximately week 42, from a patient treated with tofacitinib. The chain joins TRBV4-1 to TRBJ2-2, with D unclear. The TCR was taken from a human donor with alopecia areata. Written as DNA, the CDR3 is TGCGCCAGCAGCCAGGAGCCGGGTTGGGGGGAGCTGTTTTTT. Encoded protein: CASSQEPGWGELFF.